The TCR beta chain under discussion was sequenced for a study of blood T cell repertoires in COVID-19. Study context: Sources were T cells, B-cell-depleted T cells, or PBMCs; the material itself was cDNA or gDNA.

Per the original methods: Amplifying reference gene primers gave estimates of nucleated cell counts. The method was immunoSEQ multiplex PCR; TCRdb's version includes in-frame clones alone and lacks a portion of them. Clonal size and the V and J genes are those of that table, whereas D and trimming came from the DNA. The sample lists fewer than 350,000 clones; about nine tenths were seen once. As concerns this clone: The same CDR3 is also encoded by other DNA sequences in this sample.

Enrolled during active infection, Seattle patients were then followed longitudinally. Germline-derived CDR1 and CDR2 are MNHEY and SVGAGI. V was cut by 0 bases and J by 3 bases, with 8 bases left in between. This CDR3 spans 14 amino acids. The material sequenced was peripheral blood. This TCR came from a man aged 25-45 years with COVID-19, enrolled during active disease. The rearrangement joins TRBV6-5 to TRBJ1-1; D remains unclear. This chain's CDR3 is CASSYSRGDTEAFF. The DNA of the CDR3 is TGTGCCAGCAGTTACTCGAGAGGCGACACTGAAGCTTTCTTT.